This TCR beta chain emerged from a study of blood T cells in healthy people across ages. In this sample, this clonotype turned up a few times. Its antigen remains unidentified. General observations from the study: Aged donors had fewer naive CD4+ cells and lower diversity than long-lived donors.

Combining a sample-barcoded 5' primer with a J-beta primer mix, a second PCR ran for roughly 7 to 12 cycles. Via MiXCR, TCRdb re-called the 5' RACE reads, giving one row per CDR3 protein. The table has roughly 1.6 million distinct CDR3 sequences, 30% to 40% seen once. The CDR3 consists of 17 residues. Losses at the gene ends were 5 bases for V and 0 bases for J; bases not matched to a gene: 11. CDR1 DFQATT and CDR2 SNEGSKA come from the germline V gene (reference sequence). This chain connects TRBV20-1 to TRBJ2-7, with 12 bases lining up with TRBD2. The material sequenced was blood. The sequence came from a woman aged 25 to 39 in good health. The CDR3 loop reads CSAGLQPTSGGSYEQYF. CDR3 nucleotide sequence: TGCAGTGCTGGGTTACAGCCGACTAGCGGGGGCTCCTACGAGCAGTACTTC.